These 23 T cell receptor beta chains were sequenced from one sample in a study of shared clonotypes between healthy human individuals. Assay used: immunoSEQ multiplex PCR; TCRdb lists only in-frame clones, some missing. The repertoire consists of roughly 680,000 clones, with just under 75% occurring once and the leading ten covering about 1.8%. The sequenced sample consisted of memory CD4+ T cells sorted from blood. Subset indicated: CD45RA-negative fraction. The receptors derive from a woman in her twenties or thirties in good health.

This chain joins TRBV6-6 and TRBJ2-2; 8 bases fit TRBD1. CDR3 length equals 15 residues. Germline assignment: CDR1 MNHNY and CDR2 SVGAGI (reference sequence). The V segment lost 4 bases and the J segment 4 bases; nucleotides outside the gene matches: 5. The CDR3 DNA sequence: TGTGCCAGCAGTTTGGCTGGGACAGGCACCGGGGAGCTGTTTTTT. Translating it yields CASSLAGTGTGELFF.

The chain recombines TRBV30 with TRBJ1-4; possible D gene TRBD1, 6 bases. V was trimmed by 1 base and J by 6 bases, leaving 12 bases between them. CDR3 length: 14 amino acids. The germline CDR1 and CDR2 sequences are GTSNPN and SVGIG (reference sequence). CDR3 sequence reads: CAWSAPTGHEKLFF. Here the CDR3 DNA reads TGTGCCTGGAGTGCCCCAACAGGGCATGAAAAACTGTTTTTT.

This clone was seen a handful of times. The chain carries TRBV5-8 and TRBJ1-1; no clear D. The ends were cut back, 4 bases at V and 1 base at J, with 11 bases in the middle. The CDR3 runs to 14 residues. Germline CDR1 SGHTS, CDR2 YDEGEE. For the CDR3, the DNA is TGTGCCAGCAGCCGACGGACGGGGAACACTGAAGCTTTCTTT. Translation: CASSRRTGNTEAFF.

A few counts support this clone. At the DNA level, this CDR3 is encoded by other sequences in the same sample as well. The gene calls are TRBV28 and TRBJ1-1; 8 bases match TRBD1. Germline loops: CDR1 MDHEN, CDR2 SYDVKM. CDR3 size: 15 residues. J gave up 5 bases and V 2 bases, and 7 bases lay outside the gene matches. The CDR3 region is CASSLPTGGRTEAFF. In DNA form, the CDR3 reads TGTGCCAGCAGTTTACCAACAGGGGGTAGGACTGAAGCTTTCTTT.

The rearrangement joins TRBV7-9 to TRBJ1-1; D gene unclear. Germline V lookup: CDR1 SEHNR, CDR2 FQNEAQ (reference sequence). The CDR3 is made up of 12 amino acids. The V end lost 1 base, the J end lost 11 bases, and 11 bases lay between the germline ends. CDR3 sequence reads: CASSLEFRFAFF. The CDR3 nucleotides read TGTGCCAGCAGCTTAGAGTTCCGGTTCGCTTTCTTT.

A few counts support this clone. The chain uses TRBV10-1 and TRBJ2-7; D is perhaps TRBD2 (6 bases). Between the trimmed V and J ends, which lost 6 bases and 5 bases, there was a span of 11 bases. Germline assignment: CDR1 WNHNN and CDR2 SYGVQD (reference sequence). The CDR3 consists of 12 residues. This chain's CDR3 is CASSGSRDEQYF. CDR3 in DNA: TGCGCCAGCAGCGGGAGCAGGGACGAGCAGTACTTC.

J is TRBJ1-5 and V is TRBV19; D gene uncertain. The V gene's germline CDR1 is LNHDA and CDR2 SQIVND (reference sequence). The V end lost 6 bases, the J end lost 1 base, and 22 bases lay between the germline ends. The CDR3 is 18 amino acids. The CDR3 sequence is CASRNEAGTKRSNQPQHF. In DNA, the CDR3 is TGTGCCAGTAGAAACGAGGCGGGAACCAAGAGGAGCAATCAGCCCCAGCATTTT.

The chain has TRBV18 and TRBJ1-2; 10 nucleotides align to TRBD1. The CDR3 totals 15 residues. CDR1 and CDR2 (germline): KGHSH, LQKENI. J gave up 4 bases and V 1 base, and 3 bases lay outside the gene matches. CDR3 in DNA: TGTGCCAGCTCACCACGGGACAGGGGTGGCTATGGCTACACCTTC. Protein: CASSPRDRGGYGYTF.

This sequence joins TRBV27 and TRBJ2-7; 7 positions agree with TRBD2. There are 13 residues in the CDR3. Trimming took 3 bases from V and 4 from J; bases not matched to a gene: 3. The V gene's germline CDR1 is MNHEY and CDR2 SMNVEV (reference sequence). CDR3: CASSLGLNYEQYF. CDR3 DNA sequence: TGTGCCAGCAGTTTGGGACTAAATTACGAGCAGTACTTC.

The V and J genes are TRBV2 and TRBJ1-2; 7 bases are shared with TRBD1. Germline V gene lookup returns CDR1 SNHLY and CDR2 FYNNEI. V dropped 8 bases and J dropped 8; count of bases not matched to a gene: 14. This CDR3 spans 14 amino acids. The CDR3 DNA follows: TGTGCCAGCCGTTTTGTGACAGGGCGCGGCGGCTACACCTTC. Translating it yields CASRFVTGRGGYTF. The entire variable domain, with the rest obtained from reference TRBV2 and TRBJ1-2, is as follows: EPEVTQTPSHQVTQMGQEVILRCVPISNHLYFYWYRQILGQKVEFLVSFYNNEISEKSEIFDDQFSVERPDGSNFTLKIRSTKLEDSAMYFCASRFVTGRGGYTFGSGTRLTVV.

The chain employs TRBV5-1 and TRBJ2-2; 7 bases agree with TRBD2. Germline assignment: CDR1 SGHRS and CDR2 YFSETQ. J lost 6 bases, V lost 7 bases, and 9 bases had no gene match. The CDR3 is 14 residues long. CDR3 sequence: CASAAGVRSGELFF. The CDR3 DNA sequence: TGCGCCAGCGCTGCGGGGGTTCGGTCCGGGGAGCTGTTTTTT.

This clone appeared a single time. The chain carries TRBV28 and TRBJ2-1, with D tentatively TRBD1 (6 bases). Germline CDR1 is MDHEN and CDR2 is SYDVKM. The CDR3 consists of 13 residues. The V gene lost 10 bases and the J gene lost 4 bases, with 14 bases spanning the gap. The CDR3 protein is CAISPGHYNEQFF. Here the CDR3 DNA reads TGTGCCATCAGCCCGGGACATTACAATGAGCAGTTCTTC.

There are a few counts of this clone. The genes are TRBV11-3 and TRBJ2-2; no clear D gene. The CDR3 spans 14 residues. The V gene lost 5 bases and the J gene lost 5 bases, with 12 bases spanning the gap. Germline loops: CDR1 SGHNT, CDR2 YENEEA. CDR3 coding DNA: TGTGCCAGCAGCCCTCCACGGTTAACCGGGGAGCTGTTTTTT. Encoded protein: CASSPPRLTGELFF. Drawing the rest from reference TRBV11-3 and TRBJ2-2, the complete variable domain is EAGVVQSPRYKIIEKKQPVAFWCNPISGHNTLYWYLQNLGQGPELLIRYENEEAVDDSQLPKDRFSAERLKGVDSTLKIQPAELGDSAVYLCASSPPRLTGELFFGEGSRLTVL.

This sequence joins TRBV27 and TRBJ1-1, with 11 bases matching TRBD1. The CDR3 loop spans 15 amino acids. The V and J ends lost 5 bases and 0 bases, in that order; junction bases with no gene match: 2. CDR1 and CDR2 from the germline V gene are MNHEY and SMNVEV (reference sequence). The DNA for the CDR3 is TGTGCCAGCAGTAGGGACAGGGGGATGAACACTGAAGCTTTCTTT. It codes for CASSRDRGMNTEAFF.

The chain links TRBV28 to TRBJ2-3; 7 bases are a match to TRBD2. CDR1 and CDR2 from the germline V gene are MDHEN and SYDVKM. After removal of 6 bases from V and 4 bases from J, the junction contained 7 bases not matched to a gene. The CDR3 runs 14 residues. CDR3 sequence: CASRGGDFADTQYF. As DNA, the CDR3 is TGTGCCAGCAGGGGGGGGGATTTCGCAGATACGCAGTATTTT.

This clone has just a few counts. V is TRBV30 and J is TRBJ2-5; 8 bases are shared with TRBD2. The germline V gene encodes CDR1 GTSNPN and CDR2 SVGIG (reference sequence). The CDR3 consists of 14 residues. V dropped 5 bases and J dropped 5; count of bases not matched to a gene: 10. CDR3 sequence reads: CAWRSGIEVETQYF. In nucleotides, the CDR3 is TGTGCCTGGCGTAGCGGGATCGAAGTGGAGACCCAGTACTTC. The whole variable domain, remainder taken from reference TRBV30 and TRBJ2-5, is SQTIHQWPATLVQPVGSPLSLECTVEGTSNPNLYWYRQAAGRGLQLLFYSVGIGQISSEVPQNLSASRPQDRQFILSSKKLLLSDSGFYLCAWRSGIEVETQYFGPGTRLLVL.

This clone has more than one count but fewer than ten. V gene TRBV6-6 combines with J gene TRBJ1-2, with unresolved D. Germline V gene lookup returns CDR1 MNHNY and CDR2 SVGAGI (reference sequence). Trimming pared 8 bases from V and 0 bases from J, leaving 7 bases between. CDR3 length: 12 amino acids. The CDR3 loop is CASVGANYGYTF. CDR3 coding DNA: TGTGCCAGCGTTGGAGCTAACTATGGCTACACCTTC.

The CDR3 region has the DNA TGTGCCAGCAGTCCGGCCTCTAAAGTGAACACTGAAGCTTTCTTT. Its protein product is CASSPASKVNTEAFF. The gene calls are TRBV28 and TRBJ1-1; D unclear. The CDR3 extends over 15 amino acids. Between the trimmed V and J ends, which lost 5 bases and 0 bases, there was a span of 13 bases. Germline CDR1 and CDR2: MDHEN and SYDVKM.

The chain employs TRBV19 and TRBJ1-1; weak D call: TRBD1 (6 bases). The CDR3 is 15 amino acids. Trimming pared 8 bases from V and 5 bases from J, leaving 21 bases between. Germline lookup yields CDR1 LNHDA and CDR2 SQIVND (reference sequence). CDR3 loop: CASLRGAALWTEAFF. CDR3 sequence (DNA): TGTGCCAGTCTCCGGGGGGCAGCCCTTTGGACTGAAGCTTTCTTT. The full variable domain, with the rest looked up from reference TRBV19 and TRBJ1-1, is DGGITQSPKYLFRKEGQNVTLSCEQNLNHDAMYWYRQDPGQGLRLIYYSQIVNDFQKGDIAEGYSVSREKKESFPLTVTSAQKNPTAFYLCASLRGAALWTEAFFGQGTRLTVV.

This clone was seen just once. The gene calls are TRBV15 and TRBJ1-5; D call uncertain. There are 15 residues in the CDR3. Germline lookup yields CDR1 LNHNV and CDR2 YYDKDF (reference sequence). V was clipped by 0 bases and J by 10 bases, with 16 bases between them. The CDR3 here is CATSRDRAGARPQHF. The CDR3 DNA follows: TGTGCCACCAGCAGAGATCGCGCAGGAGCTCGCCCCCAGCATTTT.

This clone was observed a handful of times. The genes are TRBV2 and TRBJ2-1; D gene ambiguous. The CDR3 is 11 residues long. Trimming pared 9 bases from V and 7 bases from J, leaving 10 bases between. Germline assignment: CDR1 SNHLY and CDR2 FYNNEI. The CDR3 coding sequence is TGTGCCAGTAAGGCCCGGAATGAGCAGTTCTTC. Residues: CASKARNEQFF.

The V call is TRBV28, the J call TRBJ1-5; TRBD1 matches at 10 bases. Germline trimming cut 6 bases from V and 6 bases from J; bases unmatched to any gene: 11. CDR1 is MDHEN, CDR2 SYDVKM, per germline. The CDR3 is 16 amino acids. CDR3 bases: TGTGCCAGCAGGGAACCCGGGACAGGGGATTTTCAGCCCCAGCATTTT. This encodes CASREPGTGDFQPQHF.

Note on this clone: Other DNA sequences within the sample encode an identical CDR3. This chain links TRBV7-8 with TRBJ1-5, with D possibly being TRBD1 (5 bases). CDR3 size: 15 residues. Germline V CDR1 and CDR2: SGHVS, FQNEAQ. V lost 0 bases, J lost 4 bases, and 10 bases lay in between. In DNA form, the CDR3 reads TGTGCCAGCAGCTTAGCTCTTGGGGGAAATCAGCCCCAGCATTTT. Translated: CASSLALGGNQPQHF.